The 22 T cell receptor beta chains presented below share a single source sample, sequenced in a study of cytomegalovirus exposure and HLA in healthy donors. Primers: 60 Vbeta forward and 13 Jbeta reverse. The protocol was immunoSEQ multiplex PCR, while the TCRdb copy is restricted to in-frame clones and leaves out a portion. Among some 160,000 clones listed, roughly 79% were seen once. What was sequenced was PBMCs. The receptors here all came from a woman aged 40 to 50 in good health and CMV-seropositive.

The CDR3 DNA reads TGTGCCAGCAGTGAATACAGATTTAACTCTGGAAACACCATATATTTT. It encodes CASSEYRFNSGNTIYF. The genes are TRBV25-1 and TRBJ1-3, with no clear D. The V end was cut by 0 bases, the J end by 0 bases, with 9 bases between. CDR3 size: 16 residues. Germline values: CDR1 MGHDK, CDR2 SYGVNS.

J is TRBJ2-7 and V is TRBV27; 9 nucleotides match TRBD2. Looked up from germline, CDR1 is MNHEY and CDR2 is SMNVEV (reference sequence). This CDR3 has 15 amino acids. V shed 5 bases, J shed 3 bases, and the junction held 8 bases outside the gene matches. The CDR3 sequence is CASSPDSGGFYEQYF. Here the CDR3 DNA reads TGTGCCAGCAGTCCCGATAGCGGGGGCTTCTACGAGCAGTACTTC.

This chain joins TRBV30 and TRBJ1-6; TRBD1 matches at 7 bases. Germline-derived CDR1 and CDR2 are GTSNPN and SVGIG (reference sequence). With V trimmed by 0 bases and J by 5 bases, 1 base remained unmatched. The CDR3 extends over 14 amino acids. The DNA of the CDR3 is TGTGCCTGGAGTGTAGGGACAGATAATTCACCCCTCCACTTT. This sequence encodes CAWSVGTDNSPLHF.

This rearrangement joins TRBV7-9 to TRBJ1-4; 12 bases map to TRBD1. Germline V gene lookup returns CDR1 SEHNR and CDR2 FQNEAQ (reference sequence). The CDR3 consists of 14 residues. Germline trimming cut 6 bases from V and 8 bases from J; bases unmatched to any gene: 4. CDR3 DNA sequence: TGTGCCAGCAGATCCGGGACAGGGGGCGAAAAACTGTTTTTT. It specifies CASRSGTGGEKLFF.

The chain is built from TRBV7-9 and TRBJ1-1; 7 positions match TRBD1. This CDR3 contains 17 residues. Germline V CDR1 and CDR2: SEHNR, FQNEAQ (reference sequence). The trim removed 5 bases at V and 1 base at J, leaving 13 bases unmatched. CDR3 DNA sequence: TGTGCCAGCAGCCACCAGACAGAAGAGGGGGCGAACACTGAAGCTTTCTTT. Amino acids: CASSHQTEEGANTEAFF.

This clone was counted between two and nine times. The chain uses TRBV11-1 and TRBJ1-1; TRBD1 agrees at 10 bases. V was clipped by 5 bases and J by 0 bases; unmatched bases: 9. CDR3 length: 17 amino acids. Germline CDR1 is SGHAT and CDR2 is FQDESV (reference sequence). The DNA of the CDR3 is TGTGCCAGCAGCAGCCGGGACAGGGGAAGCCTGAACACTGAAGCTTTCTTT. Protein product: CASSSRDRGSLNTEAFF. The full variable domain, rest sourced from reference TRBV11-1 and TRBJ1-1, is EAEVAQSPRYKITEKSQAVAFWCDPISGHATLYWYRQILGQGPELLVQFQDESVVDDSQLPKDRFSAERLKGVDSTLKIQPAELGDSAMYLCASSSRDRGSLNTEAFFGQGTRLTVV.

This chain uses TRBV5-1 with TRBJ2-5; 9 bases agree with TRBD2. The V and J ends lost 5 bases and 5 bases, in that order; junction bases with no gene match: 10. In germline, CDR1 is SGHRS, CDR2 YFSETQ. CDR3 length: 15 residues. As DNA, the CDR3 is TGCGCCAGCAGGGGTTTCGCGGGGGGGCCTGAGACCCAGTACTTC. Translated: CASRGFAGGPETQYF. Using reference TRBV5-1 and TRBJ2-5 for the parts outside the CDR3, the full variable domain is KAGVTQTPRYLIKTRGQQVTLSCSPISGHRSVSWYQQTPGQGLQFLFEYFSETQRNKGNFPGRFSGRQFSNSRSEMNVSTLELGDSALYLCASRGFAGGPETQYFGPGTRLLVL.

The rearrangement joins TRBV5-6 to TRBJ1-1; unclear D gene. Deletions cut 2 bases from V and 2 bases from J, with 7 bases between. Germline V gives CDR1 SGHDT, CDR2 YYEEEE. This CDR3 has 13 amino acids. CDR3: CASSLQPNTEAFF. DNA for the CDR3: TGTGCCAGCAGCTTACAGCCTAACACTGAAGCTTTCTTT.

The chain links TRBV7-7 to TRBJ2-3; possible D gene TRBD2, 5 bases. The CDR3 length is 13 residues. V lost 1 base, J lost 6 bases, and 8 bases lay in between. Germline assignment: CDR1 SSHAT and CDR2 FNYEAQ (reference sequence). DNA of the CDR3: TGTGCCAGCAGCTTAGAGGAGCGGGATACGCAGTATTTT. Translation gives CASSLEERDTQYF.

The chain links TRBV4-2 to TRBJ1-2; tentatively, D is TRBD1 (5 bases). In germline, CDR1 is LGHNA, CDR2 YNFKEQ. Trimming took off 0 bases at V and 4 bases at J, with 12 bases between the two ends. The CDR3 extends over 15 amino acids. The DNA of the CDR3 is TGTGCCAGCAGCCAAGATCCCCAGGGTCCCTATGGCTACACCTTC. Encoded protein: CASSQDPQGPYGYTF.

This chain links TRBV2 with TRBJ1-5; the D gene is possibly TRBD1 (6 bases). Germline V gives CDR1 SNHLY, CDR2 FYNNEI. This CDR3 is built from 14 residues. The V end was cut by 6 bases, the J end by 4 bases, with 13 bases between. The CDR3: CASSVFTGNQPQHF. For the CDR3, the DNA is TGTGCCAGCAGCGTCTTCACAGGGAATCAGCCCCAGCATTTT.

V is TRBV7-3 and J is TRBJ1-2, with 9 bases identical to TRBD1. The CDR3 is 16 amino acids. Germline V CDR1 and CDR2: SGHTA, FQGTGA. After removal of 0 bases from V and 7 bases from J, the junction contained 9 bases not matched to a gene. CDR3 sequence reads: CASSLTEQDRGGGYTF. The DNA for the CDR3 is TGTGCCAGCAGCTTAACGGAGCAGGACAGGGGTGGTGGCTACACCTTC.

In DNA form, the CDR3 reads TGCAGTGCTTCGCAGGGCGTTGAGCAGTTCTTC. Protein product: CSASQGVEQFF. V and J are TRBV20-1 and TRBJ2-1; D is possibly TRBD1 (5 bases). The CDR3 has 11 amino acids. V shed 5 bases and J shed 9 bases, with 11 bases lying between them. The V gene's germline CDR1 is DFQATT and CDR2 SNEGSKA (reference sequence).

This rearrangement joins TRBV7-6 to TRBJ2-5; 8 nucleotides line up with TRBD1. The CDR3 is 16 amino acids. With V trimmed by 2 bases and J by 1 base, 6 bases remained unmatched. Looked up from germline, CDR1 is SGHVS and CDR2 is FNYEAQ. The CDR3 bases are TGTGCCAGCAGCTTACGGTTAACAGGGGGCCAAGAGACCCAGTACTTC. Amino acids: CASSLRLTGGQETQYF.

This rearrangement joins TRBV5-8 to TRBJ2-2; the match to TRBD1 covers 7 bases. V lost 3 bases to trimming and J lost 0 bases; unmatched junction nucleotides: 11. The germline V gene encodes CDR1 SGHTS and CDR2 YDEGEE. This CDR3 is 18 amino acids long. DNA for the CDR3: TGTGCCAGCAGCTCCTGGCCTGGGACAGTCGCGAACACCGGGGAGCTGTTTTTT. It specifies CASSSWPGTVANTGELFF.

The rearrangement links TRBV7-9 to TRBJ1-1, with 8 bases lining up with TRBD1. This CDR3 comprises 16 residues. Germline V CDR1 and CDR2: SEHNR, FQNEAQ (reference sequence). With V trimmed by 2 bases and J by 0 bases, 5 bases remained unmatched. The CDR3: CASSLRTGSMNTEAFF. The CDR3 DNA is TGTGCCAGCAGCTTACGGACAGGGTCTATGAACACTGAAGCTTTCTTT.

This rearrangement joins TRBV30 to TRBJ2-7; 8 bases line up with TRBD1. The trim removed 2 bases at V and 6 bases at J, leaving 3 bases unmatched. The CDR3 covers 12 residues. Germline CDR1 GTSNPN, CDR2 SVGIG (reference sequence). CDR3 nucleotide sequence: TGTGCCTGGAGTCAGGGGGCGAGCGAGCAGTACTTC. It codes for CAWSQGASEQYF.

The V call is TRBV28, the J call TRBJ2-1, with 8 bases lining up with TRBD2. Trimming took 8 bases from V and 6 from J; bases not matched to a gene: 9. This CDR3 contains 14 residues. The germline V gene encodes CDR1 MDHEN and CDR2 SYDVKM. The CDR3 nucleotides read TGTGCCAGCCTGCGCGGGGGGTCATCCAATGAGCAGTTCTTC. Its protein product is CASLRGGSSNEQFF. The variable domain in full, with the rest retrieved from reference TRBV28 and TRBJ2-1, is DVKVTQSSRYLVKRTGEKVFLECVQDMDHENMFWYRQDPGLGLRLIYFSYDVKMKEKGDIPEGYSVSREKKERFSLILESASTNQTSMYLCASLRGGSSNEQFFGPGTRLTVL.

The chain couples TRBV9 to TRBJ2-5, with a weak D call TRBD2 (5 bases). V was trimmed by 7 bases and J by 4 bases, leaving 17 bases between them. The CDR3 totals 14 residues. Per the germline V gene, CDR1 is SGDLS and CDR2 is YYNGEE. CDR3 sequence: CASSTLAGGETQYF. The CDR3 DNA is TGTGCCAGCTCCACCCTAGCAGGTGGAGAGACCCAGTACTTC.

In its sample, this clone was seen a few times. The J gene is TRBJ2-1, the V gene TRBV7-3; D gene unclear. The CDR3 totals 15 residues. Looked up from germline, CDR1 is SGHTA and CDR2 is FQGTGA. V was shortened by 1 base and J by 8 bases, with 15 bases between the two germline ends. The CDR3 DNA sequence: TGTGCCAGCAGCTTAAGCGCGACACCCTGGGATGAGCAGTTCTTC. The encoded protein is CASSLSATPWDEQFF.

The rearrangement uses TRBV5-3 and TRBJ1-1, with a possible D match to TRBD1 (5 bases). TRBV5-3 is an open reading frame, and its role is uncertain. With 0 bases removed from V and 2 bases from J, the gap between germline ends came to 26 bases. The CDR3 is 20 residues long. The CDR3 protein is CARSLDRGSGYEVRNTEAFF. As DNA, the CDR3 is TGTGCCAGAAGCTTGGACCGGGGGTCCGGTTATGAGGTCCGAAACACTGAAGCTTTCTTT.

The chain has TRBV27 and TRBJ2-1; 7 nucleotides align to TRBD2. Trimming removed 10 bases from V and 4 bases from J; junction bases left unmatched: 10. The CDR3 runs 14 residues. The germline V gene encodes CDR1 MNHEY and CDR2 SMNVEV (reference sequence). CDR3 loop: CATQSGAQYNEQFF. The CDR3 bases are TGTGCCACCCAGAGCGGGGCGCAATACAATGAGCAGTTCTTC.